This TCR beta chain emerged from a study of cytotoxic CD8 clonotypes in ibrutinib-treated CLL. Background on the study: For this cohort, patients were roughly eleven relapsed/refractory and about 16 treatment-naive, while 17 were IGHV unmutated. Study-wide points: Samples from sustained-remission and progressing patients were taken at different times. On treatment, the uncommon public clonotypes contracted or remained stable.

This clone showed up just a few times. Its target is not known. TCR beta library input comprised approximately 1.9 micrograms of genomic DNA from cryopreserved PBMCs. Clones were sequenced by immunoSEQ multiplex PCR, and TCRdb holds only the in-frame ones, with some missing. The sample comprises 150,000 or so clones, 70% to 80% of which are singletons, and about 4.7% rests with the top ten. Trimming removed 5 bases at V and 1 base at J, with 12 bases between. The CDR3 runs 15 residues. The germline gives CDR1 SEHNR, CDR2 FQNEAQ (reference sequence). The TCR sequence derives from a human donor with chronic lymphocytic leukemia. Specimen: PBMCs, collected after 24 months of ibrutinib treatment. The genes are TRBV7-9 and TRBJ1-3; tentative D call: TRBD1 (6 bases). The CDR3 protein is CASSPGGYSGNTIYF. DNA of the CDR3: TGTGCCAGCAGCCCGGGGGGCTATTCTGGAAACACCATATATTTT. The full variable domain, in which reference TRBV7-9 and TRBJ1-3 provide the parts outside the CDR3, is DTGVSQNPRHKITKRGQNVTFRCDPISEHNRLYWYRQTLGQGPEFLTYFQNEAQLEKSRLLSDRFSAERPKGSFSTLEIQRTEQGDSAMYLCASSPGGYSGNTIYFGEGSWLTVV.